This T cell receptor (beta chain) was profiled in a study of breast tumors, draining lymph nodes, adjacent tissues. Many counts were recorded for this clonotype. MiXCR, run by TCRdb on the multiplex PCR reads, gives a single entry per CDR3 protein. The table shows about 60,000 distinct CDR3 sequences, with around 60% occurring only once. The source of this sequence is a female donor with breast cancer. Some clones in this sample may be carry-over from other donors' samples. The sample taken for sequencing was breast tumor tissue.

The CDR3 loop is CASSHGTGMSDTQYF. In nucleotides, the CDR3 is TGCGCCAGCAGCCACGGGACAGGGATGTCCGATACGCAGTATTTT. This chain joins TRBV4-3 and TRBJ2-3, with TRBD1 matching over 9 bases. V lost 3 bases to trimming and J lost 6 bases; unmatched junction nucleotides: 7. The CDR3 is 15 amino acids. The V gene's germline CDR1 is LGHNA and CDR2 YSLEER.